This TCR beta chain appears in the sequencing data of a study of beta chain features in type 1 diabetes. Study-wide background: Examination covered around 98 million sorted cells spanning all samples.

Study-level results: Moderate yet significant TCRB CDR3 shortening was seen in Type 1 diabetes patients in all four CD4+ subsets.

Sequencing targeted expressed TCRB transcripts, as all isolated RNA had been reverse transcribed. Generated by immunoSEQ multiplex PCR, the TCRdb table keeps only in-frame clones and is missing some. This table has over 650,000 clones, over 12% appearing once. As for this clone: The antigen is undetermined.

The purity of all sorted populations exceeded 98%. This CDR3 is built from 15 residues. After removal of 5 bases from V and 4 bases from J, the junction contained 5 bases not matched to a gene. Germline V lookup: CDR1 SGHVS, CDR2 FNYEAQ. Sequenced material: naive CD4+ T cells from blood. The V and J genes are TRBV7-6 and TRBJ2-3; TRBD2 aligns across 11 bases. The source of this sequence is a man aged 18 to 30 with type 1 diabetes. This CDR3 reads CASSLLAGEADTQYF. The CDR3 DNA sequence: TGTGCCAGCAGCCTACTAGCGGGAGAAGCAGATACGCAGTATTTT.